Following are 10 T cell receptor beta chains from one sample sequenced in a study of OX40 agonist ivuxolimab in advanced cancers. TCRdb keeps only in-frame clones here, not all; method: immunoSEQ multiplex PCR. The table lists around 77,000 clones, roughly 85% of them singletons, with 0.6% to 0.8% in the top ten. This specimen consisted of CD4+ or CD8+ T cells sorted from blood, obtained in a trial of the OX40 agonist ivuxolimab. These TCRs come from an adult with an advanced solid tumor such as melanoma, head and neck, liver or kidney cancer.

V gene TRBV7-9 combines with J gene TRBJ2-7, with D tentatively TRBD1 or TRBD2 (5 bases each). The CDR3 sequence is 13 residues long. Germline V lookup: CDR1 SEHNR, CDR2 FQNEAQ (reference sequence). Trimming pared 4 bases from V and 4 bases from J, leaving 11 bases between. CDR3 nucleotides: TGTGCCAGCAGCTGGGACCGAAAATACGAGCAGTACTTC. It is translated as CASSWDRKYEQYF.

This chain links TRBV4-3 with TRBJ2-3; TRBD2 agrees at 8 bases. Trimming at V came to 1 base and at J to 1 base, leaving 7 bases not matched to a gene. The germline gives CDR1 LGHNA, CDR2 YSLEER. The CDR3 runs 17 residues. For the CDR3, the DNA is TGCGCCAGCAGCCAAGCCTCGGGGGGGTTTCGCACAGATACGCAGTATTTT. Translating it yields CASSQASGGFRTDTQYF.

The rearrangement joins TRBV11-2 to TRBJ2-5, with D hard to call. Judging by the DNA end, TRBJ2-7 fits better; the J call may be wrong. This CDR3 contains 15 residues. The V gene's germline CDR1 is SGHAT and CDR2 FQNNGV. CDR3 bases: TGTGCCAGCAGCTTCTCCTATGGCCGTGGGTACGAGCAGTACTTC. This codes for CASSFSYGRGYEQYF.

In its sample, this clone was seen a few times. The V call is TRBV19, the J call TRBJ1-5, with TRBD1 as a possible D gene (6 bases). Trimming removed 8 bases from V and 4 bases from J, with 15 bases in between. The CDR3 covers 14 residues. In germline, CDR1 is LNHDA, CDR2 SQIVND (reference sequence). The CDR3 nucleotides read TGTGCCAGTGTATCGTTGGGGGCGAATCAGCCCCAGCATTTT. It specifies CASVSLGANQPQHF. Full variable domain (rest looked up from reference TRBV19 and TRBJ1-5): DGGITQSPKYLFRKEGQNVTLSCEQNLNHDAMYWYRQDPGQGLRLIYYSQIVNDFQKGDIAEGYSVSREKKESFPLTVTSAQKNPTAFYLCASVSLGANQPQHFGDGTRLSIL.

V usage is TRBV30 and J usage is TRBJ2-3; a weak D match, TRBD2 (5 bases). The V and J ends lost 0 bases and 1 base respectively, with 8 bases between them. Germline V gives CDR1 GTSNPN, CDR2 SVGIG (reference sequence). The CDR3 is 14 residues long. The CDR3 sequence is CAWSVVRGTDTQYF. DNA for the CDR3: TGTGCCTGGAGTGTGGTGCGGGGCACAGATACGCAGTATTTT.

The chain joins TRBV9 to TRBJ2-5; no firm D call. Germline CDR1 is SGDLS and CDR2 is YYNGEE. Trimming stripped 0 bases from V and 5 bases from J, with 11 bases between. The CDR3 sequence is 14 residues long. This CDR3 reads CASSVEPSRETQYF. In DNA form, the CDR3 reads TGTGCCAGCAGCGTAGAACCCAGCCGGGAGACCCAGTACTTC. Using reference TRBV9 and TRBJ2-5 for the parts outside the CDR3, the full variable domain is DSGVTQTPKHLITATGQRVTLRCSPRSGDLSVYWYQQSLDQGLQFLIQYYNGEERAKGNILERFSAQQFPDLHSELNLSSLELGDSALYFCASSVEPSRETQYFGPGTRLLVL.

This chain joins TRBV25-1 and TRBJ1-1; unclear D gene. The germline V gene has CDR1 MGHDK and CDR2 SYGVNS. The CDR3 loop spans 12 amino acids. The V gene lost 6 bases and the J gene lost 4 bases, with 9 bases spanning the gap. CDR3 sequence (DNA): TGTGCCAGCAGAACGGGGAGCACTGAAGCTTTCTTT. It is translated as CASRTGSTEAFF.

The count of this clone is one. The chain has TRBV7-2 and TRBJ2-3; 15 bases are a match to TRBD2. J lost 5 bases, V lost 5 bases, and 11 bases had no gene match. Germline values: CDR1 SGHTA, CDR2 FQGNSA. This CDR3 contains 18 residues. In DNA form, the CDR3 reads TGTGCCAGCAGCCCGGTTGGACTAGCGGGGGGGCCAGTAGATACGCAGTATTTT. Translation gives CASSPVGLAGGPVDTQYF. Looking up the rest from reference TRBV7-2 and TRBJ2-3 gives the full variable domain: GAGVSQSPSNKVTEKGKDVELRCDPISGHTALYWYRQSLGQGLEFLIYFQGNSAPDKSGLPSDRFSAERTGGSVSTLTIQRTQQEDSAVYLCASSPVGLAGGPVDTQYFGPGTRLTVL.

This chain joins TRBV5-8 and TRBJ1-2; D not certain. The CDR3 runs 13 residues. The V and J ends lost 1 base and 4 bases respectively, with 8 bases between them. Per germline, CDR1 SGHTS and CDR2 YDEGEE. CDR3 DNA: TGTGCCAGCAGCTTGCGCGGCAGCTATGGCTACACCTTC. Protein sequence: CASSLRGSYGYTF. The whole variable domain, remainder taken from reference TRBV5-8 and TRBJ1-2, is EAGVTQSPTHLIKTRGQQATLRCSPISGHTSVYWYQQALGLGLQFLLWYDEGEERNRGNFPPRFSGRQFPNYSSELNVNALELEDSALYLCASSLRGSYGYTFGSGTRLTVV.

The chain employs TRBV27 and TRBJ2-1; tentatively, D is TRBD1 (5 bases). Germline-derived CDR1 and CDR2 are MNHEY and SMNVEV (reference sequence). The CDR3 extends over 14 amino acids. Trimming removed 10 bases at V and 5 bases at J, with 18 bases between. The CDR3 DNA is TGTGCCACCAAGCAGGGAAATCCTAACAATGAGCAGTTCTTC. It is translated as CATKQGNPNNEQFF.